The present TCR beta chain was sequenced within a study of CD8+ T cells in alopecia areata. The overall study: Once tofacitinib had been taken for 6 to 18 months, 6 months off drug followed.

The germline V gene encodes CDR1 LGHNT and CDR2 FRNRAP. Trimming pared 6 bases from V and 0 bases from J, leaving 2 bases between. The CDR3 spans 11 residues. cDNA serving as the sequencing template came from extracted, reverse transcribed RNA. Profiling relied on immunoSEQ multiplex PCR, and the TCRdb table lists in-frame clones only, not all of them. The sample holds around 140,000 clones, roughly 53% seen once. Study results and limitations: An increase in clonality over normal scalp was evident in lesional scalp, especially alopecia totalis/universalis.

To note about this clone: Antigen: not known.

Punch biopsies of lesional scalp, plus peripheral blood, were taken from alopecia areata patients. Sequencing used CD4+ T cells sorted from blood, obtained at week 0. The sequence was collected from a human donor with alopecia areata. The chain is built from TRBV12-5 and TRBJ1-2, with D unresolved. In DNA form, the CDR3 reads TGTGCTAGTGGATCTAACTATGGCTACACCTTC. This gives the protein CASGSNYGYTF.